This T cell receptor (beta chain) was identified in a study of CD8+CD57+ T cells in acquired aplastic anemia (dated by TCRdb to about 2018). About the full investigation: DNA extracted from sorted CD4+ and CD8+ cells had a mean of approximately 3.5 ug, with a range of roughly 0.2 to 30 ug. CD8+CD57+ expansion was defined as a frequency above the mean frequency observed in healthy subjects.

In the case of this clonotype: This receptor's antigen is unknown. No per-base quality is available; no much larger clone lies one base away.

Flow cytometry had shown CD8+CD57+ cell expansion in the patients selected for sequencing. Every patient had severe acquired aplastic anemia, diagnosed using the International Study of Aplastic Anemia and Agranulocytosis and Camitta criteria. At the time blood was sampled, none of the patients had received any therapy. In the study, sorted CD4+ and CD8+ blood T cells from patients with severe aplastic anemia and from healthy subjects underwent deep sequencing of TCR repertoires. Patients were enrolled under clinicaltrials.gov protocols 00001620, 01623167, 00001397, 00071045, 00081523 and 00961064 in the USA. Ficoll-Paque density gradient centrifugation was used to isolate peripheral blood mononuclear cells. Before DNA was extracted, CD4+ and CD8+ T cells were sorted using either FACS or magnetic beads. What the research found in general, with its limitations: Some 30 CD8+ CDR3 sequences were shared between patients and controls but appeared highly expressed in patients and within their immunodominant clones. CD8+ Simpson's diversity did not differ significantly between patients and healthy controls (P=0.060).

The junction shows trimming of 4 bases on V and 2 bases on J, plus 12 bases between the germline ends. Reading the germline V gene gives CDR1 SGHTA and CDR2 FQGNSA. Reading from cysteine to phenylalanine, the CDR3 counts 14 amino acids. Here the CDR3 DNA is all that survives: 42 bases in frame from base 1. Genomic DNA served as template for TCR beta VDJ combination and CDR3 sequence profiling. An Illumina HiSeq 2000 was used for TCR repertoire sequencing. On the study's bioinformatics: TRBV/TRBJ rearrangement plots, CDR3 size and DJ length profiles, and Simpson's diversity index were used to assess repertoires. The most abundant DNA sequence in the deep sequencing data was defined as the immunodominant clone. CDR3 amino acid sequences were checked for sharing across subjects and were also compared against the VDJdb database and published repertoires. Starting from the raw public reads, TCRdb applied fastp trimming at Q25, assembled clones with MiXCR and retained in-frame beta chains. Rows are combined by CDR3 protein, so each entry shows the most common genes and DNA. The V and J calls were determined by TCRdb, not by the authors. For this sample there are about 240,000 distinct CDR3 sequences; around 45% appear just once. The top ten clones comprise under 9% of the sample.

The sequence joins TRBV7-2 to TRBJ2-7; the D gene lacks a confident call. Sequenced material: sorted CD4+, CD8+, or CD8+CD57+ T cells (not recorded which) from PBMCs. The clonotype comes from a human donor with aplastic anemia. The CDR3 loop reads CASSSHWAPYEQYF. The DNA is TGTGCCAGCAGCTCGCACTGGGCTCCCTACGAGCAGTACTTC.